These 11 T cell receptor beta chains were all obtained from the same sample, sequenced in a study of T cells in Graves' hyperthyroidism and ophthalmopathy. It was RNA transcripts that yielded the amplified TCR beta CDR3 regions. A first-round RT-PCR of the TCR CDR3 used the HTBI primer set. TCRdb called the multiplex PCR reads again in MiXCR, with one record for every CDR3 protein. The sample consists of a few hundred thousand distinct CDR3 sequences, 15% to 20% of them appearing once. The sample was blood. These receptors were collected from a woman in her fifties or sixties with Graves' ophthalmopathy.

The chain employs TRBV5-4 and TRBJ2-4, with D possibly matching TRBD1 (6 bases). CDR3 length equals 15 residues. Germline V gene lookup returns CDR1 SGHNT and CDR2 YYREEE (reference sequence). Between the trimmed V and J ends, which lost 3 bases and 0 bases, there was a span of 10 bases. The CDR3 region is CASSSTGLAKNIQYF. The CDR3 DNA reads TGTGCCAGCAGCTCGACAGGACTAGCCAAAAACATTCAGTACTTC.

This clonotype turned up a few times. Being one base from a much bigger clone, this may be a read error. Without the conserved terminal phenylalanine or tryptophan, this CDR3 likely stems from a read error. This chain connects TRBV12-3 or TRBV12-4 to TRBJ1-2, with TRBD1 matching 12 bases. This CDR3 is built from 18 residues. Germline trimming cut 4 bases from V and 4 bases from J; bases unmatched to any gene: 13. The CDR3 spells CASSYLPGQGAMAYGYTL. The CDR3 region has the DNA TGTGCCAGCAGTTACCTCCCGGGACAGGGGGCGATGGCCTATGGCTACACCCTC.

This chain uses TRBV7-9 with TRBJ2-2, with 12 nucleotides matching TRBD2. Germline CDR1 and CDR2: SEHNR and FQNEAQ (reference sequence). Germline trimming cut 5 bases from V and 6 bases from J; bases unmatched to any gene: 4. The CDR3 is 15 amino acids. CDR3 sequence: CASSQLAGGPGELFF. In nucleotides, the CDR3 is TGTGCCAGCAGCCAGCTAGCGGGAGGGCCCGGGGAGCTGTTTTTT.

The rearrangement joins TRBV12-3 or TRBV12-4 to TRBJ2-1, with TRBD2 as a possible D gene (5 bases). Trimming took off 7 bases at V and 5 bases at J, with 15 bases between the two ends. This CDR3 comprises 14 residues. CDR3 DNA: TGTGCCAGCATACCGCCCGGACTCCACAATGAGCAGTTCTTC. Translated: CASIPPGLHNEQFF.

This clonotype was recorded at least ten times. The rearrangement links TRBV7-2 to TRBJ1-2; D is uncertain. The CDR3 is 14 residues long. Germline CDR1 SGHTA, CDR2 FQGNSA. V lost 5 bases and J lost 4, with 14 bases in between. Here the CDR3 reads CASSTPVRTYGYTF. CDR3 nucleotides: TGTGCCAGCAGCACCCCGGTACGGACCTATGGCTACACCTTC.

In its sample, this clonotype was seen a few times. The chain joins TRBV10-3 to TRBJ1-2, with 9 bases identical to TRBD1. The V and J ends lost 6 bases and 2 bases, in that order; junction bases with no gene match: 10. The germline gives CDR1 ENHRY, CDR2 SYGVKD. The CDR3 has 16 amino acids. CDR3 DNA: TGTGCCATCAGAGGCCGACAGGGGGGAAGAAACTATGGCTACACCTTC. Translated: CAIRGRQGGRNYGYTF.

This clonotype was detected many times. CDR3 coding DNA: TGTGCCAGCAGTTATACTAGCGTCGGAGAGACCCAGTACTTC. Residues: CASSYTSVGETQYF. The V gene is TRBV6-5, the J gene TRBJ2-5; 7 nucleotides line up with TRBD2. The CDR3 consists of 14 residues. The germline gives CDR1 MNHEY, CDR2 SVGAGI. V was pared by 3 bases and J by 4 bases, with 5 bases of the junction left unmatched.

This clonotype showed up many times. The chain joins TRBV15 to TRBJ2-5, with D unclear. The CDR3 loop spans 14 amino acids. Looked up from germline, CDR1 is LNHNV and CDR2 is YYDKDF (reference sequence). Trimming removed 2 bases from V and 4 bases from J, with 11 bases in between. CDR3 in DNA: TGTGCCACCAGCAGATTAAAGACGGGAGAGACCCAGTACTTC. It yields the protein CATSRLKTGETQYF.

The J gene is TRBJ2-7, the V gene TRBV19, with TRBD2 matching 9 bases. Trimming at V came to 5 bases and at J to 5 bases, leaving 7 bases not matched to a gene. The CDR3 runs 14 residues. The germline CDR1 and CDR2 sequences are LNHDA and SQIVND (reference sequence). The CDR3 loop reads CASSWASGMNEQYF. The CDR3 DNA is TGTGCCAGTAGTTGGGCTAGCGGGATGAACGAGCAGTACTTC.

The chain carries TRBV20-1 and TRBJ2-7; 11 nucleotides line up with TRBD2. Germline V lookup: CDR1 DFQATT, CDR2 SNEGSKA (reference sequence). CDR3 length equals 14 residues. The J segment lost 4 bases and the V segment lost 6 bases, leaving 8 bases of the junction unmatched. CDR3: CSAGGLAGLYEQYF. The CDR3 DNA reads TGCAGTGCCGGAGGACTAGCGGGTTTATACGAGCAGTACTTC.

The chain links TRBV5-6 to TRBJ2-1, with D perhaps matching TRBD2 (6 bases). Germline CDR1 and CDR2: SGHDT and YYEEEE. V was pared by 0 bases and J by 0 bases, with 10 bases between. The CDR3 runs 16 residues. CDR3 in DNA: TGTGCCAGCAGCTTGGATCGGGAGAGCTCCTACAATGAGCAGTTCTTC. As protein: CASSLDRESSYNEQFF.